The 14 T cell receptor beta chains below come from one sample, sequenced in a study of Graves' ophthalmopathy and Graves' hyperthyroidism (dated by TCRdb to 2017 to 2018). Sequencing was performed on an Illumina HiSeq 2000. TCR beta CDR3 regions were amplified from RNA transcripts for repertoire sequencing. The first round of RT-PCR was done with HTBI primers and the Qiagen OneStep RT-PCR kit, and was followed by a second round of multiplex PCR, then size selection and purification. TCRdb passed the public sequencing reads through fastp at Q25 and MiXCR, retaining productive beta sequences. Rows merge per CDR3 protein into single entries with the most common DNA and genes. The sample contains more than 550,000 distinct CDR3 sequences, about 40% of them found a single time. The ten largest clones add up to 2.5% to 3.5% of the sample. Source material: peripheral blood. The origin of the receptors is an adult man with Graves' ophthalmopathy.

Regarding this clonotype: A read error may explain this, as a much larger clone is one base away. The chain combines TRBV7-3 with TRBJ2-7; weak D call: TRBD2 (5 bases). This CDR3 is built from 14 residues. Germline lookup yields CDR1 SGHTA and CDR2 FQGTGA. CDR3 loop: CASSLVRLAYEQHF. As DNA, the CDR3 is TGTGCCAGCAGCTTAGTTCGGCTAGCCTACGAGCAGCACTTC.

V is TRBV3-1 and J is TRBJ1-6; the D is unclear. Trimming removed 1 base at V and 7 bases at J, with 11 bases between. Looked up from germline, CDR1 is LGHDT and CDR2 is YNNKEL (reference sequence). This CDR3 has 15 residues. CDR3 amino acids: CASSQGLPPNSPLHF. The CDR3 nucleotides read TGTGCCAGCAGCCAAGGGCTTCCTCCCAATTCACCCCTCCACTTT.

Worth noting for this clonotype: Since a much larger clone is just one base distant, this may be a read error. The rearrangement uses TRBV19 and TRBJ1-4, with D perhaps matching TRBD1 (6 bases). Per the germline V gene, CDR1 is LNHDA and CDR2 is SQIVND (reference sequence). With 6 bases removed from V and 6 bases from J, the gap between germline ends came to 11 bases. This CDR3 contains 13 residues. The CDR3 coding sequence is TGTGCCAGTAGCGACAGGCAGGATGAAAAACTGTTTTTT. This sequence encodes CASSDRQDEKLFF.

This clonotype was detected a few times. This chain connects TRBV11-2 to TRBJ1-1, with D maybe TRBD1 (5 bases). The CDR3 has 15 amino acids. Between the trimmed V and J ends, which lost 3 bases and 1 base, there was a span of 12 bases. CDR1 is SGHAT and CDR2 is FQNNGV in the germline V gene. CDR3 sequence (DNA): TGTGCCAGCAGCTTGCAGGGTTGGGGGAACACTGAAGCTTTCTTT. Translation: CASSLQGWGNTEAFF.

As for this clonotype: Compared with germline, one end of the junction differs, possibly owing to a read error. The genes are TRBV9 and TRBJ1-1; weak D call: TRBD1 (6 bases). Per the germline V gene, CDR1 is SGDLS and CDR2 is YYNGEE. This CDR3 comprises 16 residues. For the CDR3, the DNA is TGTGCCAGCAGCGCCTATGGGGGCTTCGGGAACGCTGAAGCTTTCTTT. Its translation: CASSAYGGFGNAEAFF. The full variable domain, its missing parts supplied by reference TRBV9 and TRBJ1-1, is DSGVTQTPKHLITATGQRVTLRCSPRSGDLSVYWYQQSLDQGLQFLIQYYNGEERAKGNILERFSAQQFPDLHSELNLSSLELGDSALYFCASSAYGGFGNAEAFFGQGTRLTVV.

Of note for this clonotype: This clone may be a read error of a much larger clone one base away. The chain couples TRBV7-8 to TRBJ1-6; no firm D call. CDR3 length: 11 residues. From germline, CDR1 is SGHVS and CDR2 FQNEAQ. For the CDR3, the DNA is TGTGCCAGCAGTCCGAATTCATCCCTCCACTTT. The encoded protein is CASSPNSSLHF.

The rearrangement links TRBV15 to TRBJ2-7, with D possibly TRBD2 on 6 matching bases. CDR1 and CDR2 from the germline V gene are LNHNV and YYDKDF (reference sequence). The CDR3 length is 15 residues. V gave up 5 bases and J gave up 3 bases, with 17 bases separating them. The CDR3 spells CATSPLGTGSYEQYF. The CDR3, as DNA: TGTGCCACCAGCCCCTTGGGGACTGGGAGCTACGAGCAGTACTTC.

Many counts were recorded for this clonotype. V gene TRBV20-1 combines with J gene TRBJ2-2, with 8 bases aligning to TRBD1. J was trimmed by 5 bases and V by 7 bases; bases with no gene match: 9. The length of the CDR3 is 14 residues. The germline gives CDR1 DFQATT, CDR2 SNEGSKA (reference sequence). This chain's CDR3 is CSVAGRGRTGELFF. For the CDR3, the DNA is TGCAGTGTTGCGGGCAGGGGGCGGACCGGGGAGCTGTTTTTT.

This chain connects TRBV20-1 to TRBJ1-1; a possible D gene is TRBD1 (5 bases). V was clipped by 8 bases and J by 1 base, with 11 bases between them. Germline loops: CDR1 DFQATT, CDR2 SNEGSKA (reference sequence). The length of the CDR3 is 12 residues. The CDR3 here is CSSREGNTEAFF. The CDR3 bases are TGCAGTTCCAGGGAGGGGAACACTGAAGCTTTCTTT.

This clonotype occurred many times. J is TRBJ1-2 and V is TRBV7-6, with D unresolved. This CDR3 region has 11 residues. V lost 4 bases, J lost 7 bases, and 7 bases lay in between. The germline V gene has CDR1 SGHVS and CDR2 FNYEAQ. The CDR3 reads CASSSGRGYTF. As DNA, the CDR3 is TGTGCCAGCAGCTCCGGGCGTGGCTACACCTTC.

Ten or more counts support this clonotype. The chain has TRBV12-3 or TRBV12-4 and TRBJ1-3, with D tentatively TRBD1 (6 bases). This CDR3 contains 14 residues. Trimming stripped 7 bases from V and 4 bases from J, with 14 bases between. The CDR3 is CASNYRVAGNTIYF. The CDR3, as DNA: TGTGCCAGCAACTACAGGGTAGCAGGAAACACCATATATTTT.

This clonotype was recorded at least ten times. The V call is TRBV25-1, the J call TRBJ2-5; D is tentatively TRBD1 or TRBD2 (5 bases each). Germline CDR1 MGHDK, CDR2 SYGVNS. The V end lost 3 bases, the J end lost 1 base, and 12 bases lay between the germline ends. This CDR3 has 15 residues. The CDR3 DNA sequence: TGTGCCAGCAGTGACCCTCGGGACGGCCAAGAGACCCAGTACTTC. This encodes CASSDPRDGQETQYF.

The chain combines TRBV19 with TRBJ1-5; D remains unclear. CDR1 is LNHDA and CDR2 is SQIVND in the germline V gene (reference sequence). V lost 10 bases and J lost 2, with 18 bases in between. The length of the CDR3 is 15 residues. The chain's CDR3 is CATVGKGRGNQPQHF. The CDR3 DNA is TGTGCCACCGTGGGTAAGGGTAGGGGCAATCAGCCCCAGCATTTT.

The rearrangement joins TRBV7-9 to TRBJ2-3; D may match TRBD1 or TRBD2 (5 bases each). V dropped 2 bases and J dropped 6 bases, with 9 bases sitting between them. This CDR3 contains 13 residues. CDR1 and CDR2 (germline): SEHNR, FQNEAQ (reference sequence). The CDR3 coding sequence is TGTGCCAGCAGCTTATGGGACCGGGATACGCAGTATTTT. Translation gives CASSLWDRDTQYF. Filled out from reference TRBV7-9 and TRBJ2-3, the complete variable domain reads DTGVSQNPRHKITKRGQNVTFRCDPISEHNRLYWYRQTLGQGPEFLTYFQNEAQLEKSRLLSDRFSAERPKGSFSTLEIQRTEQGDSAMYLCASSLWDRDTQYFGPGTRLTVL.